This TCR beta chain was retrieved from a study of T cell changes during pregnancy in multiple sclerosis. The repertoire was sequenced with immunoSEQ multiplex PCR; TCRdb's copy has only in-frame clones and lacks some. The table lists under 75,000 clones, about 94% of them singletons. Germline-derived CDR1 and CDR2 are SGHAT and FQDESV (reference sequence). The CDR3 is 14 amino acids. V dropped 1 base and J dropped 5 bases, with 11 bases sitting between them. The genes are TRBV11-1 and TRBJ1-1; perhaps TRBD1 as D (5 bases). The sample consisted of peripheral blood, taken in the third trimester of pregnancy. The TCR sequence derives from a female donor in good health, enrolled as a control in a pregnancy study. CDR3 region: CASSLEPGRTEAFF. In DNA, the CDR3 is TGTGCCAGCAGCTTAGAACCAGGGAGGACTGAAGCTTTCTTT.